The 25 T cell receptor beta chains reported below all come from one sample, sequenced in a study of OX40 agonist ivuxolimab in advanced cancers. The data were produced by immunoSEQ multiplex PCR, yet TCRdb's version contains in-frame clones alone and is incomplete. The sample has roughly 56,000 clones; 80% to 90% are singletons. The source was CD4+ or CD8+ T cells sorted from blood, collected in a trial of the OX40 agonist ivuxolimab. These receptors were collected from an adult with an advanced solid tumor such as melanoma, head and neck, liver or kidney cancer.

The V call is TRBV7-3, the J call TRBJ2-5; D gene unclear. Trimming stripped 5 bases from V and 0 bases from J, with 4 bases between. This CDR3 is built from 12 residues. Germline loops: CDR1 SGHTA, CDR2 FQGTGA. In DNA, the CDR3 is TGTGCCAGCAGCCCTCACCAAGAGACCCAGTACTTC. It yields the protein CASSPHQETQYF.

The rearrangement joins TRBV19 to TRBJ2-3; D not certain. There are 14 residues in the CDR3. Trimming left V 3 bases short and J 4 bases short, with 11 bases between. The V gene's germline CDR1 is LNHDA and CDR2 SQIVND (reference sequence). CDR3 DNA: TGTGCCAGTAGTATCCAGCCTACCGCAGATACGCAGTATTTT. Encoded protein: CASSIQPTADTQYF.

The chain employs TRBV7-6 and TRBJ2-5; the D gene is possibly TRBD1 (7 bases). Germline-derived CDR1 and CDR2 are SGHVS and FNYEAQ. Deletions cut 5 bases from V and 4 bases from J, with 29 bases between. CDR3 length: 19 residues. CDR3 bases: TGTGCCAGCAGCCTTCTCCTCTGGACAGGCGGCGGGGTGGGAGAGACCCAGTACTTC. Translated, it gives CASSLLLWTGGGVGETQYF.

The rearrangement joins TRBV5-1 to TRBJ1-4; a weak D match, TRBD1 (5 bases). V shed 4 bases and J shed 7 bases, with 17 bases lying between them. There are 15 residues in the CDR3. Germline V CDR1 and CDR2: SGHRS, YFSETQ. CDR3 coding DNA: TGCGCCAGCAGCCGATCTGGGGGGTTGGGTGAAAAACTGTTTTTT. This gives the protein CASSRSGGLGEKLFF.

This CDR3 is CASSFTAGFTNEKLFF. For the CDR3, the DNA is TGTGCCAGCAGTTTTACCGCAGGTTTTACTAATGAAAAACTGTTTTTT. The chain joins TRBV11-2 to TRBJ1-4, with D uncertain. From germline, CDR1 is SGHAT and CDR2 FQNNGV. V was shortened by 6 bases and J by 2 bases, with 16 bases between the two germline ends. CDR3 length equals 16 residues.

This chain links TRBV5-4 with TRBJ1-6; D ambiguous. The V gene lost 5 bases and the J gene lost 4 bases, with 16 bases spanning the gap. Germline V gene sequence: CDR1 SGHNT, CDR2 YYREEE (reference sequence). The length of the CDR3 is 16 residues. CDR3 residues: CASRLEGSQYNSPLHF. The CDR3 bases are TGTGCCAGCAGACTTGAGGGTAGTCAATATAATTCACCCCTCCACTTT.

The chain is built from TRBV14 and TRBJ1-1; D not certain. Per germline, CDR1 SGHDN and CDR2 FVKESK. The CDR3 runs to 14 residues. V was shortened by 4 bases and J by 4 bases, with 13 bases between the two germline ends. The CDR3, as DNA: TGTGCCAGCAGCCCCCTTATTGGGAGCACTGAAGCTTTCTTT. Translated: CASSPLIGSTEAFF.

The J gene is TRBJ2-1, the V gene TRBV5-4; D might be TRBD1 (5 bases). Deletions cut 0 bases from V and 7 bases from J, with 8 bases between. The CDR3 consists of 13 residues. The germline gives CDR1 SGHNT, CDR2 YYREEE (reference sequence). CDR3: CASSLVGANEQFF. Here the CDR3 DNA reads TGTGCCAGCAGCTTGGTTGGGGCTAATGAGCAGTTCTTC.

This clone was recorded once. The CDR3 sequence is CASSPSATGDNSPLHF. As DNA, the CDR3 is TGCGCCAGCAGCCCCTCGGCGACAGGAGACAATTCACCCCTCCACTTT. V is TRBV5-1 and J is TRBJ1-6; possible D gene TRBD1, 6 bases. The CDR3 totals 16 residues. Germline V CDR1 and CDR2: SGHRS, YFSETQ. Trimming took off 4 bases at V and 7 bases at J, with 18 bases between the two ends.

This clone was seen just once. V and J are TRBV7-9 and TRBJ1-4, with D uncertain. Per germline, CDR1 SEHNR and CDR2 FQNEAQ (reference sequence). This CDR3 spans 15 amino acids. Trimming shortened V by 1 base and J by 6 bases, and 12 bases separated the two germline ends. The CDR3 is CASSLDGRSHEKLFF. The CDR3, as DNA: TGTGCCAGCAGCTTAGACGGCAGGAGTCATGAAAAACTGTTTTTT.

This sequence joins TRBV18 and TRBJ2-6, with D perhaps given as TRBD1 or TRBD2 (6 bases each). V was pared by 5 bases and J by 4 bases, with 15 bases between. CDR1 is KGHSH and CDR2 is LQKENI in the germline V gene. The CDR3 length is 16 residues. The CDR3 DNA is TGTGCCAGCTCATTAACAGGGAGCGGGGGGGCCAACGTCCTGACTTTC. Translated, it gives CASSLTGSGGANVLTF.

Here the CDR3 reads CSLTGGGLGNEQFF. The CDR3 coding sequence is TGCAGCCTCACGGGGGGAGGGCTAGGCAATGAGCAGTTCTTC. J is TRBJ2-1 and V is TRBV29-1; 7 bases are shared with TRBD2. This CDR3 spans 14 amino acids. V was clipped by 8 bases and J by 6 bases; unmatched bases: 13. From germline, CDR1 is SQVTM and CDR2 ANQGSEA.

The CDR3 DNA is TGTGCCAGCAGACTAGCTGGGATAGGGGAAACCCTCTCCTACGAGCAGTACTTC. Its protein product is CASRLAGIGETLSYEQYF. This chain uses TRBV11-2 with TRBJ2-7; possibly TRBD2 for D (6 bases). CDR1 SGHAT and CDR2 FQNNGV come from the germline V gene. The CDR3 has 18 amino acids. V shed 6 bases and J shed 0 bases, with 24 bases lying between them.

The chain is built from TRBV4-1 and TRBJ2-7; D is undetermined. V was clipped by 0 bases and J by 9 bases, with 12 bases between them. The CDR3 is made up of 13 amino acids. CDR1 is MGHRA and CDR2 is YSYEKL in the germline V gene. DNA of the CDR3: TGCGCCAGCAGCCAAGATGACGCGTTCGGGCAGTACTTC. It specifies CASSQDDAFGQYF.

The chain combines TRBV15 with TRBJ2-7; D is undetermined. V lost 0 bases and J 9 bases, leaving 12 bases between the germline ends. CDR1 and CDR2 (germline): LNHNV, YYDKDF (reference sequence). The CDR3 contains 13 residues. The CDR3 region has the DNA TGTGCCACCAGCAGAGATGCTACGGTCGGGCAGTACTTC. Amino acid sequence: CATSRDATVGQYF.

This chain uses TRBV7-6 with TRBJ2-7; no definite D call. The ends were cut back, 0 bases at V and 1 base at J, with 7 bases in the middle. The V gene's germline CDR1 is SGHVS and CDR2 FNYEAQ. The CDR3 is made up of 14 amino acids. The DNA of the CDR3 is TGTGCCAGCAGCTTAGCGCTTCAGTCCTACGAGCAGTACTTC. It yields the protein CASSLALQSYEQYF.

The rearrangement links TRBV21-1 to TRBJ2-3; the table's TRBD1 call for D was not verified on the DNA. TRBV21-1 is recorded as a pseudogene. This CDR3 has 16 amino acids. The CDR3 DNA is TGTGCCAGCAGCAAAGCTACAGACAATAGCACAGATACGCAGTATTTT. Protein product: CASSKATDNSTDTQYF.

The rearrangement links TRBV2 to TRBJ1-2; 7 nucleotides match TRBD1. Trimming cost V 7 bases and J 0 bases; bases outside gene matches: 5. The CDR3 consists of 14 residues. Germline CDR1 SNHLY, CDR2 FYNNEI. CDR3 bases: TGTGCCAGCACTCGACAGGGAGCTAACTATGGCTACACCTTC. It is translated as CASTRQGANYGYTF.

This clone showed up just once. V is TRBV10-3 and J is TRBJ1-2, with TRBD1 identical over 12 bases. Germline V lookup: CDR1 ENHRY, CDR2 SYGVKD. The CDR3 has 16 residues. Trimming at V came to 6 bases and at J to 0 bases, leaving 5 bases not matched to a gene. The CDR3 sequence is CAIRGTGGRTNYGYTF. In DNA, the CDR3 is TGTGCCATCAGGGGGACAGGGGGCCGAACTAACTATGGCTACACCTTC.

The chain has TRBV5-6 and TRBJ2-1; TRBD1 matches at 9 bases. The germline V gene has CDR1 SGHDT and CDR2 YYEEEE. The CDR3 runs 15 residues. V was pared by 1 base and J by 5 bases, with 4 bases of the junction left unmatched. The CDR3 reads CASSLTGQGNNEQFF. For the CDR3, the DNA is TGTGCCAGCAGCTTGACGGGACAGGGTAACAATGAGCAGTTCTTC.

The chain is built from TRBV14 and TRBJ2-1; D call uncertain. V lost 4 bases and J lost 0, with 13 bases in between. This CDR3 is built from 16 residues. Germline-derived CDR1 and CDR2 are SGHDN and FVKESK. The CDR3 is CASSRSRTVSYNEQFF. Here the CDR3 DNA reads TGTGCCAGCAGCCGGAGCCGTACAGTCTCCTACAATGAGCAGTTCTTC. The full variable domain, with the rest looked up from reference TRBV14 and TRBJ2-1, is EAGVTQFPSHSVIEKGQTVTLRCDPISGHDNLYWYRRVMGKEIKFLLHFVKESKQDESGMPNNRFLAERTGGTYSTLKVQPAELEDSGVYFCASSRSRTVSYNEQFFGPGTRLTVL.

In its sample, this clone was seen a few times. The chain carries TRBV6-5 and TRBJ2-3; weak D call: TRBD1 (6 bases). V was clipped by 5 bases and J by 2 bases, with 11 bases between them. This CDR3 spans 14 amino acids. The V gene's germline CDR1 is MNHEY and CDR2 SVGAGI. In nucleotides, the CDR3 is TGTGCCAGCAGTGACAGGTTTTCCACAGATACGCAGTATTTT. This translates into CASSDRFSTDTQYF.

The chain uses TRBV28 and TRBJ2-7; weak D call: TRBD1 (6 bases). Germline loops: CDR1 MDHEN, CDR2 SYDVKM. Trimming shortened V by 5 bases and J by 1 base, and 9 bases separated the two germline ends. CDR3 length: 13 residues. CDR3: CASSPGQSYEQYF. CDR3 DNA: TGTGCCAGCAGTCCGGGACAATCCTACGAGCAGTACTTC.

The count of this clone is one. The chain couples TRBV5-4 to TRBJ2-1; 12 bases line up with TRBD2. There are 12 residues in the CDR3. V dropped 3 bases and J dropped 15; count of bases not matched to a gene: 4. Germline V gene data show CDR1 as SGHNT and CDR2 as YYREEE (reference sequence). This CDR3 is CASSSSGRAWFF. DNA of the CDR3: TGTGCCAGCAGCTCTAGCGGGAGGGCATGGTTCTTC.

This clone was seen a few times. The chain links TRBV18 to TRBJ2-7, with D unclear. The CDR3 has 12 amino acids. The germline V gene has CDR1 KGHSH and CDR2 LQKENI. With 4 bases removed from V and 0 bases from J, the gap between germline ends came to 4 bases. The CDR3 DNA follows: TGTGCCAGCTCACTTAGCTCCTACGAGCAGTACTTC. This sequence encodes CASSLSSYEQYF.